This T cell receptor beta chain emerged from a study of molecular identifiers for immune sequencing clone quantification. Turning to the study itself: Replicate runs used RNA from approximately 20,000 or 98,000 naive CD8 cells, which was split five ways into aliquots, and four of those aliquots were then sequenced. The study, taken as a whole, reports: Effector cells kept over 98% of their molecules in clones above 20 RNA copies, while naive cells kept under 1% there.

TCRdb processed the PCR reads anew with MiXCR; each CDR3 protein has one entry. The sample holds some 590,000 distinct CDR3 sequences, over 25% seen once. This clonotype showed up many times. The target antigen is unknown. The sequenced material came from naive CD8+ T cells from blood, with Jurkat cell RNA spiked in. Documented subset: FACS-sorted CD8+CD4-CCR7+CD45RA+ naive T cells. The receptor was derived from a human donor in good health. Some libraries in this study had Jurkat cell RNA spiked in.

The CDR3 protein is CASSLLRRQFEAFF. CDR3 nucleotides: TGTGCCAGCAGCTTATTGAGGAGACAGTTTGAAGCTTTCTTT. The rearrangement joins TRBV11-1 to TRBJ1-1; TRBD1 might be the D (5 bases). This CDR3 spans 14 amino acids. V lost 2 bases, J lost 7 bases, and 14 bases lay in between. In germline, CDR1 is SGHAT, CDR2 FQDESV (reference sequence).